A single sample gave rise to the 2 T cell receptor beta chains below, sequenced in a study of identical twins. MiXCR, run by TCRdb on the 5' RACE reads, gives a single entry per CDR3 protein. This table has around 510,000 distinct CDR3 sequences, over 11% appearing once. These data were also reused for a study on yellow fever vaccine responses in identical twins.

The sample was CD4+ T cells sorted from blood. The receptor set was obtained from a woman aged 18 to 35 in good health.

This clonotype was found many times. The rearrangement uses TRBV12-3 or TRBV12-4 and TRBJ1-1; no definite D call. The CDR3 is 14 residues long. V lost 2 bases and J lost 0, with 7 bases in between. The chain's CDR3 is CASSLNDLNTEAFF. The CDR3, as DNA: TGTGCCAGCAGTTTAAACGACCTGAACACTGAAGCTTTCTTT.

The V and J genes are TRBV20-1 and TRBJ2-3; 9 bases map to TRBD2. Looked up from germline, CDR1 is DFQATT and CDR2 is SNEGSKA (reference sequence). After removal of 0 bases from V and 3 bases from J, the junction contained 10 bases not matched to a gene. CDR3 length: 17 amino acids. The CDR3, as DNA: TGCAGTGCTAGAGATGCTGGGCTAGCGGGAAGTACAGATACGCAGTATTTT. Translated, it gives CSARDAGLAGSTDTQYF.